This record covers a single T cell receptor beta chain. Its antigen is currently not known. No much larger clonotype is one base removed from it; base qualities were not supplied. This sample was taken from a study of T cell responses to AZD1222 COVID-19 vaccine (dated by TCRdb to the early 2020s). Concerning the study at large: AZD1222 recipients with second doses at about 4 weeks or about 12 weeks were pooled, because spike-specific TCR depth and breadth did not differ between schedules. A total of 233 trial participants underwent TCR sequencing, of whom 200 to 220 had received two doses of AZD1222 and some 25 had received two doses of the MenACWY control vaccine. Enrollment into the trials was organized by age into subgroups of 18-55, 56-69 and 70-plus years, and those subgroups contained 148, 28 and 57 TCR-sequenced participants, respectively. Paper-wide results and their limitations: Reportedly, almost half of the unique spike-specific TCRs recognized epitopes lying outside the regions that are mutated in the B.1.351 and B.1.1.7 variants. Spike-specific TCR breadth and depth rose significantly after two AZD1222 doses compared with day 0 and with MenACWY recipients. Vaccine-associated CD4 TCRs spanned the whole spike protein, with dominant responses in regions 160-218 and 743-854. No day 14 peak-response samples were available, so repertoires were characterized only after the peak T cell response. The 56-69-year group was small, and its depth increase did not reach significance, likely because of low power. Only six AZD1222 recipients were SARS-CoV-2 seropositive at baseline, limiting conclusions about previously exposed vaccinees. Participants were mostly white British, with more females than males. The authors suggested clonal diversity may have been underestimated.

Taken with the paper, the label for time point translates to: baseline before first vaccination. Vaccinee samples were obtained from the UK trials COV001 and COV002, which included a single-blind randomized controlled phase 2/3 trial of AZD1222 (ChAdOx1 nCoV-19) in healthy adults. For TCRbeta chain sequencing, PBMC samples from trial participants were taken at day 0 and at day 28 after the second dose. V was cut back by 3 bases and J by 0 bases, leaving a gap of 12 bases between them. From a lookup of the germline V gene, CDR1 and CDR2 are SGHVS and FNYEAQ. The CDR3 spans 16 residues, from the cysteine through the phenylalanine. The DNA shown is the 48-base CDR3, in frame from base 1. The CDR3 regions of human TCRbeta chains were analyzed by immunosequencing. Regarding the original processing steps: Repertoire TCRs were matched against a reference library of SARS-CoV-2-specific TCRs generated with the MIRA antigen-specificity platform. Breadth was defined as the fraction of unique TCRs that were SARS-CoV-2-associated, and depth was defined as the fraction of total T cells that were SARS-CoV-2-associated. Using the MIRA data, each spike-specific TCR was mapped to the spike region that the TCR reacts to and placed in a CD4 or CD8 class. Log10-transformed breadth and depth values were compared by one-way ANOVA with Sidak's multiple comparisons tests. Drawn from immuneACCESS, this table holds only the in-frame rearrangements with V and J called that TCRdb kept. Clones are partly lost; checked studies trace under half to an unresolved V gene and leave the rest unexplained. Clonal size and the V and J genes are those of that table, whereas D and trimming came from the DNA. The sample includes approximately 100,000 clones, with more than 70% observed a single time. Together, the top ten hold 1.4% of the sample.

This receptor was obtained from an adult in good health. This sample comprised peripheral blood, obtained on day 0 of AZD1222 vaccination. The sequence joins TRBV7-6 to TRBJ2-1; the D region possibly corresponds to TRBD2 (5 bases align). Here the CDR3 is given as CASSFEVGSSYNEQFF. The DNA sequence is as follows: TGTGCCAGCAGCTTCGAGGTGGGGAGCTCCTACAATGAGCAGTTCTTC. The entire variable domain, with the stretches around the CDR3 drawn from the reference TRBV7-6 and TRBJ2-1 proteins, is GAGVSQSPRYKVTKRGQDVALRCDPISGHVSLYWYRQALGQGPEFLTYFNYEAQQDKSGLPNDRFSAERPEGSISTLTIQRTEQRDSAMYRCASSFEVGSSYNEQFFGPGTRLTVL.